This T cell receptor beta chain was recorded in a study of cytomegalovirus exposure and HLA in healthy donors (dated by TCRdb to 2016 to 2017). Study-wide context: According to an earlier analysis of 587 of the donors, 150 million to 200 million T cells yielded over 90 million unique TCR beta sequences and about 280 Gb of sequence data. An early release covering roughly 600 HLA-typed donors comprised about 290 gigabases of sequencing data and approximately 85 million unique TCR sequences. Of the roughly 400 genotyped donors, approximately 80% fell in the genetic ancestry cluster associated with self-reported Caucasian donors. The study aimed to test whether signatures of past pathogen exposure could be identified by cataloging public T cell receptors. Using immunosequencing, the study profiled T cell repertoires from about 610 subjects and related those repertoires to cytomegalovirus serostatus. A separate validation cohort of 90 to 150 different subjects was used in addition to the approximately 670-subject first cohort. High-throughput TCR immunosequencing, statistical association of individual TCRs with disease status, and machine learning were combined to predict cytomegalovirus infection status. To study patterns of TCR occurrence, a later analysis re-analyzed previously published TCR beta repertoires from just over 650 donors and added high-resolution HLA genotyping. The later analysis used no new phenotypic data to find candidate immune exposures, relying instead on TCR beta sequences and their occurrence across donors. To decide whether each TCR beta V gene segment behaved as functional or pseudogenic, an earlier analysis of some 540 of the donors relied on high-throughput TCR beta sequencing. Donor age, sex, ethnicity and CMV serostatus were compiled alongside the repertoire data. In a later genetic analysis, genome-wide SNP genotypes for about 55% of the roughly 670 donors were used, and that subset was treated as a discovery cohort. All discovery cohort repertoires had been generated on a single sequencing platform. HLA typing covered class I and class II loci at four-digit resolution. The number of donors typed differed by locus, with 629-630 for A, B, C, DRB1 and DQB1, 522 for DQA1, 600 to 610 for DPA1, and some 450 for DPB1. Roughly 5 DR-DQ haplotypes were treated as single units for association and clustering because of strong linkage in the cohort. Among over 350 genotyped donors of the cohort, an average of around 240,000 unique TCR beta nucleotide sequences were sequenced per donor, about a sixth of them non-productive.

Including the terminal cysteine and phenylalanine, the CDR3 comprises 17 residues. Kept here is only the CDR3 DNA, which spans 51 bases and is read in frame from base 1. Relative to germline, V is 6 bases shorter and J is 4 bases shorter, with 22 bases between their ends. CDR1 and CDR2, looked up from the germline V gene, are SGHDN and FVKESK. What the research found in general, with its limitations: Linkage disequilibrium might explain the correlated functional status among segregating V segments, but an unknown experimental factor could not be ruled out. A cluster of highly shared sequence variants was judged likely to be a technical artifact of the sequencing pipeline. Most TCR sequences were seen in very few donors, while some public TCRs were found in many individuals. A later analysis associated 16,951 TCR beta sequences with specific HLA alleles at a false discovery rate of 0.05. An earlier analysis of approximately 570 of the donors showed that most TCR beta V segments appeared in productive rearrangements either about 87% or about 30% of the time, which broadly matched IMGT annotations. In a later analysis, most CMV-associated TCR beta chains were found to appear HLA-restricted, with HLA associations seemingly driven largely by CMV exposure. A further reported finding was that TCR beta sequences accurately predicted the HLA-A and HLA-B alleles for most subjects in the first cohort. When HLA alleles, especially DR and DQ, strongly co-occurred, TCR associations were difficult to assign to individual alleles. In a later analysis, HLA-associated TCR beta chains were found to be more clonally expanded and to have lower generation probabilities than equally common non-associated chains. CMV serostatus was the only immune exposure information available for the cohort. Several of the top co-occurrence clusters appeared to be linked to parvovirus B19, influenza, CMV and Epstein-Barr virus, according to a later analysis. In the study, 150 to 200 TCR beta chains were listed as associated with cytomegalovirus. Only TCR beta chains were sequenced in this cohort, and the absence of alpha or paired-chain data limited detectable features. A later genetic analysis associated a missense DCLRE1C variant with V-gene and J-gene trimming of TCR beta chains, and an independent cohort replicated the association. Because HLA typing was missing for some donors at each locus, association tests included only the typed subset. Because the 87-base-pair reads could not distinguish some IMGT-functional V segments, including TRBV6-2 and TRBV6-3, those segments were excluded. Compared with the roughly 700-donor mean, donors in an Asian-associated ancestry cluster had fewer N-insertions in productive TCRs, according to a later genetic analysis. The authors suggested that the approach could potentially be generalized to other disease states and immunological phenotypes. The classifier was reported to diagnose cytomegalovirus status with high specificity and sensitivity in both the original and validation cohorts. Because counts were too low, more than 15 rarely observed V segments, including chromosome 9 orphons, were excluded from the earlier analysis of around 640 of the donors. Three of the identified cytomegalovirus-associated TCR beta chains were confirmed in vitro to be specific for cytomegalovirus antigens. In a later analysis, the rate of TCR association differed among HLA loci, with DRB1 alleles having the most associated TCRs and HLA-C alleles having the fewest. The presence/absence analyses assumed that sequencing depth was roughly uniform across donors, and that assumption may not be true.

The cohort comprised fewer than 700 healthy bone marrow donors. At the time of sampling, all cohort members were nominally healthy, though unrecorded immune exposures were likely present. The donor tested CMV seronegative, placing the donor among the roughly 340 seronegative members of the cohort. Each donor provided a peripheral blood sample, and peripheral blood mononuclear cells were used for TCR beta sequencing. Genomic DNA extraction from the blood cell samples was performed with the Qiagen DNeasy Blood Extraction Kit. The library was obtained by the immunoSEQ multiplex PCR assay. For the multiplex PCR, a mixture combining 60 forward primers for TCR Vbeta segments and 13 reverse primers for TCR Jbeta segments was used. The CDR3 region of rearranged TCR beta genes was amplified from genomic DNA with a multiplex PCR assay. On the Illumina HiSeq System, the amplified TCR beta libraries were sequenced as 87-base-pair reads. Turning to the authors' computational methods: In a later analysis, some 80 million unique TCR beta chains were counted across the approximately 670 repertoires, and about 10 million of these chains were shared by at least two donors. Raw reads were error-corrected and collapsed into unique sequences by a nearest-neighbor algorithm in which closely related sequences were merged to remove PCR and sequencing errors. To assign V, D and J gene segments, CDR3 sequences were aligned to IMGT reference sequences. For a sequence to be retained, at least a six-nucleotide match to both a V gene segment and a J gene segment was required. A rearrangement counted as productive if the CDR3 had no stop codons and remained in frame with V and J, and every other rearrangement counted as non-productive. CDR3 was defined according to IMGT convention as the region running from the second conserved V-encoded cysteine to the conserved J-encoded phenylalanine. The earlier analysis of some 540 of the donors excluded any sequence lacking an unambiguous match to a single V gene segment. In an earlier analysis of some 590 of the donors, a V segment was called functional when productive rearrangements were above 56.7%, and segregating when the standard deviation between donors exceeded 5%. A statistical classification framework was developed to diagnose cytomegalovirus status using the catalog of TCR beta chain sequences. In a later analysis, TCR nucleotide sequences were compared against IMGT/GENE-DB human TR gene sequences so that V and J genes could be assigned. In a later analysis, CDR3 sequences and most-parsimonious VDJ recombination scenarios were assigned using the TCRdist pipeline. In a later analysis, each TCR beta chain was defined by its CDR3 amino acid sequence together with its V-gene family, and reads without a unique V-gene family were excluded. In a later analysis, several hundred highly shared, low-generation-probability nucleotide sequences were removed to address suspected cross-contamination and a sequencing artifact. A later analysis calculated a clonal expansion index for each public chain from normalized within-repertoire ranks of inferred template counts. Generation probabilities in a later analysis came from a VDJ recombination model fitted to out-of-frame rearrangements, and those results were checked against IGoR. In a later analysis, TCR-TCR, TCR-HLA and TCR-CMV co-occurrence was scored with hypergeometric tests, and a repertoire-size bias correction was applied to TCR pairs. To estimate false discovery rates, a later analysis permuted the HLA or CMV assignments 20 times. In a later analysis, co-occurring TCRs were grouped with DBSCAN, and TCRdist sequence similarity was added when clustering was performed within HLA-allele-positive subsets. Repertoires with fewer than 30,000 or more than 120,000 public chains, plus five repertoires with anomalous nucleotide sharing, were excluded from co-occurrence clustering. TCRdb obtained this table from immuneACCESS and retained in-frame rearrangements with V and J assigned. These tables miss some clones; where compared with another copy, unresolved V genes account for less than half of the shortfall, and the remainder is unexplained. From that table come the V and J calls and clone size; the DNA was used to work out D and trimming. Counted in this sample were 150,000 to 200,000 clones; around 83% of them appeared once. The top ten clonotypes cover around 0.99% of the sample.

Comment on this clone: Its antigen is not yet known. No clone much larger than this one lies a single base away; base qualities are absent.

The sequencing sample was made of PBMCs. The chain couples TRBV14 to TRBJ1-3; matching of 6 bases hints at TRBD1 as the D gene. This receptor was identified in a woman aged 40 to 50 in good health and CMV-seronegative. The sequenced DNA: TGTGCCAGCAGTTTGGACAGAGGGCTATTGACAGGAAACACCATATATTTT. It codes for CASSLDRGLLTGNTIYF. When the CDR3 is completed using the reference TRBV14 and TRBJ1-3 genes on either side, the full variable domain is EAGVTQFPSHSVIEKGQTVTLRCDPISGHDNLYWYRRVMGKEIKFLLHFVKESKQDESGMPNNRFLAERTGGTYSTLKVQPAELEDSGVYFCASSLDRGLLTGNTIYFGEGSWLTVV.